Detailed here is one T cell receptor (beta chain). Its target is not known. The data are from a study of blood T cells in healthy people across ages. Study findings and constraints: A greater number of naive CD4+ cells and higher diversity distinguished long-lived donors from aged donors.

Germline V gene data show CDR1 as LGHNA and CDR2 as YSLEER. V lost 0 bases and J 2 bases, leaving 9 bases between the germline ends. CDR3 size: 15 residues. A sample-barcoded 5' primer and a J-beta primer mix were used in a second PCR of roughly 7 to 11 cycles. The study obtained at least 2.5 million CDR3-containing paired-end reads from every sample. TCRdb itself ran the 5' RACE reads through MiXCR, one entry per CDR3 protein. The table shows hundreds of thousands of distinct CDR3 sequences, with around 41% occurring only once. This chain joins TRBV4-3 and TRBJ2-3; a weak D match, TRBD1 (6 bases). Sequenced input: blood. This TCR derives from an elderly man in good health. The CDR3 protein is CASSQDGTPTDTQYF. CDR3 nucleotides: TGCGCCAGCAGCCAAGATGGGACACCCACAGATACGCAGTATTTT.